This entry concerns a single T cell receptor (beta chain). This CDR3 is also generated by other DNA sequences in the sample. The V and J ends lost 6 bases and 0 bases respectively, with 11 bases between them. CDR1 and CDR2 from the germline V gene are SQVTM and ANQGSEA. There are 13 residues in the CDR3. Sequencing relied on a cDNA template that was reverse transcribed from extracted RNA. Sequenced by immunoSEQ multiplex PCR; TCRdb stores in-frame clones only, minus some. The data hold roughly 200,000 clones, with approximately 62% observed a single time. This specimen comes from a study of CD8+ T cells in alopecia areata. Overall study: Each of the treated patients was given oral tofacitinib, 5 to 10 mg twice daily, for moderate-to-severe alopecia areata.

The starting material was CD4+ T cells sorted from blood, obtained at week 0. The clonotype originates from a human donor with alopecia areata. This sequence joins TRBV29-1 and TRBJ1-1; D possibly corresponds to TRBD1 (5 bases). This CDR3 reads CSVAGVLNTEAFF. CDR3 bases: TGCAGCGTAGCGGGGGTGCTGAACACTGAAGCTTTCTTT. The whole variable domain, filled in from reference TRBV29-1 and TRBJ1-1, reads SAVISQKPSRDICQRGTSLTIQCQVDSQVTMMFWYRQQPGQSLTLIATANQGSEATYESGFVIDKFPISRPNLTFSTLTVSNMSPEDSSIYLCSVAGVLNTEAFFGQGTRLTVV.